What follows describes a single TCR beta chain. Its antigen is unknown. No per-base quality is available; no much larger clone lies one base away. The CDR3, cysteine through phenylalanine, is 15 amino acids long. This entry keeps only the CDR3 DNA: 45 bases, framed from base 1. V loses 0 bases at its end and J loses 2 bases; junction bases beyond the gene matches: 4. Sequences SGDLS (CDR1) and YYNGEE (CDR2) are obtained from the germline V gene. This specimen comes from a study of shared clonotypes between healthy human individuals (dated by TCRdb to about 2020). For the study in its entirety: The cohort included a few men and two women between 18 and 49 years of age. Per donor, three plates each were used for CD4 naive and CD4 memory, two for CD8 naive, and one for CD8 memory. Different laboratories and diverse techniques were used to prepare libraries and sequence TCR repertoires, to increase sequencing depth and limit assay-specific biases. Between about 0.94 and 8.9 billion PBMCs per donor were obtained by leukapheresis. To estimate repertoire size and how much clonotype sharing occurs between individuals, the study deeply sequenced the blood TCR repertoires of roughly 5 healthy adults. General findings and caveats noted by the study authors: When a few donors were compared, the shared fraction of clonotypes was around 5% for naive CD4, roughly 3.4% for naive CD8, 2% to 2.5% for memory CD4, and 0.35% to 0.4% for memory CD8. Compared with non-shared clonotypes, clonotypes shared by all four sorted-subset donors had higher generation probabilities. Pairwise subsampling led to the expectation that sequencing depth would affect the degree of clonotype sharing among donors. Naive subsets generally had larger estimated clonotype richness than memory subsets. Only blood was sampled, and tissue TCR repertoires likely differ from those in blood. Rarefaction of sorted-subset datasets indicated incomplete sequencing despite the large sequencing depth. Because the study included only a small number of donors, the genetic and exposure-history diversity represented was limited.

Using the deep immunoSEQ assay, multiplex PCR amplified TCR CDR3 regions from genomic DNA. For each cell subset, the extracted genomic DNA was distributed evenly across all wells of several immunoSEQ 96-well plates, and each plate served as one replicate. For sorted subsets, approximately 190 ng of genomic DNA, equivalent to about 30,000 T cell genomes, went into each replicate PCR. Purified libraries were measured with a Qubit 3.0 fluorometer, size-checked on a Bioanalyzer 2100, and measured again with the KAPA Library Quantification kit. Every immunoSEQ 96-well plate was sequenced on a separate single-read 150-cycle Illumina NextSeq 550 flow cell. As for the authors' bioinformatics: The immunoSEQ output contained only junctional sequences without quality scores, so filtering could not match that applied to full-length reads. To assign V/J genes and CDR3, sequences were annotated using PyIR, a Python wrapper for IgBLAST v1.9, with IMGT germline references. Reads with weak V/J assignments (E-value above 1e-6), missing CDR3, stop codons, out-of-frame junctions, or ambiguous translated residues were removed. A V3J clonotype was defined by an identical inferred V gene, J gene, and CDR3 amino acid sequence. To compute the percentage overlap between repertoires, the number of shared unique clonotypes was divided by the size of the smaller repertoire. Richness of each repertoire was evaluated using RTK rarefaction, the Chao1 estimator, and Recon v2.1 estimates of unobserved clonotypes. OLGA was used to compute generation probabilities for all TCRbeta clonotypes that the gDNA method yielded from four donors. In TCRdb, the immuneACCESS table is reduced to in-frame sequences with V and J assigned. These tables do not hold every clone; where another copy was compared, an unresolved V gene accounts for under half, and the others remain unexplained. D and trimming come from the DNA, and the V and J calls and clone size come from that table. The sample table records under 1 million clones; approximately 96% of these occur just once. Less than 0.25% of the sample lies in the top ten.

CD8 naive samples were obtained by positive selection for CCR7 among CD45RO-negative cells, yielding a CD45RA+CCR7+ population from which TemRA cells were excluded. The donors were healthy, HIV-negative adults who had no recently reported acute infections or vaccinations. Only Caucasian adults living in Nashville, Tennessee, USA were represented among the donors. Blood was collected by leukapheresis, and PBMCs were isolated by Ficoll-Histopaque density gradient centrifugation and then cryopreserved in liquid nitrogen vapor phase. Analytical flow cytometry was used to check the purity and quantity of each magnetically sorted T cell population. From each sorted fraction, genomic DNA was isolated and quantified by UV absorbance on a Nanodrop 2000c.

The clonotype comes from a man aged 25 to 40 in good health. The rearranged segments are TRBV9 and TRBJ2-7; the central 8 bases match TRBD2. What was sequenced was naive CD8+ T cells sorted from blood. Taken with the paper, the label for cell subset or site translates to: CD45RA+CCR7+. For the CDR3, the sequence is CASSVGREGPYEQYF. The sequence in DNA is TGTGCCAGCAGCGTAGGTCGGGAGGGCCCCTACGAGCAGTACTTC.